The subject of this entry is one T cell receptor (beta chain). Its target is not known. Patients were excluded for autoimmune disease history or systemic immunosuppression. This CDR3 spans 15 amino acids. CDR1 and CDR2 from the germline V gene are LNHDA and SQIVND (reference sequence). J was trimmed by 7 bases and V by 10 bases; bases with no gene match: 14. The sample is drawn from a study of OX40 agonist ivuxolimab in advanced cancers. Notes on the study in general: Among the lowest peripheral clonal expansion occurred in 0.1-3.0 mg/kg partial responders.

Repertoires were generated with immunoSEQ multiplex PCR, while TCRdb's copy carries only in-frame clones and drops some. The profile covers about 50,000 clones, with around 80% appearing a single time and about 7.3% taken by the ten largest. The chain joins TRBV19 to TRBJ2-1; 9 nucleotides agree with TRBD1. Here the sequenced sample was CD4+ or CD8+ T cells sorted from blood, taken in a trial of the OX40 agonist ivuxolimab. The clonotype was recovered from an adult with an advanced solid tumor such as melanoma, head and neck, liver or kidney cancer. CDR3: CATSPDRGLKNEQFF. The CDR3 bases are TGTGCCACGAGTCCGGACAGGGGATTGAAGAATGAGCAGTTCTTC.